This TCR beta chain was identified in a study of T cell responses to AZD1222 COVID-19 vaccine. Clones were read by immunoSEQ multiplex PCR, and TCRdb kept only the in-frame ones, dropping some. The sample lists 27,000 or so clones; 80% to 95% were seen once. Germline values: CDR1 SGHAT, CDR2 FQNNGV. This CDR3 is built from 17 residues. V gave up 5 bases and J gave up 6 bases, with 23 bases separating them. Here the sequenced sample was peripheral blood, taken 28 days after the second AZD1222 dose. The receptor was isolated from an adult who received the AZD1222 COVID-19 vaccine. The genes are TRBV11-2 and TRBJ2-1, with D unresolved. DNA for the CDR3: TGTGCCAGCAGCCTAGGAAGTAGCATAGGGCCCAGCAATGAGCAGTTCTTC. This gives the protein CASSLGSSIGPSNEQFF.